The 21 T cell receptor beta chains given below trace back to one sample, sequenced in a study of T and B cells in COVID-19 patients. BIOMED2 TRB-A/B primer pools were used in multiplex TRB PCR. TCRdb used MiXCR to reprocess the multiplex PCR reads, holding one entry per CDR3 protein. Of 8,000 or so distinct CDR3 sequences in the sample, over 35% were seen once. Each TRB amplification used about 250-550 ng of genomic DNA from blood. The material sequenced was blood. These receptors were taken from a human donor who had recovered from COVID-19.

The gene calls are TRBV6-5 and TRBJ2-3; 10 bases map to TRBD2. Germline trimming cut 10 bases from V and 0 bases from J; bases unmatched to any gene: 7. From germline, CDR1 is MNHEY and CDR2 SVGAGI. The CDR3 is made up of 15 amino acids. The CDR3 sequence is CATGVAGGSTDTQYF. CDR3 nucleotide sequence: TGTGCCACGGGGGTAGCGGGGGGTAGCACAGATACGCAGTATTTT.

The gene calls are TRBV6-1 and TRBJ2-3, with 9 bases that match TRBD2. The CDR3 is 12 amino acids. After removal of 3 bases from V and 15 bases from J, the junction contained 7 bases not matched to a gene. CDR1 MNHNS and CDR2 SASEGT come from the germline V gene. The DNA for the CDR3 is TGTGCCAGCAGTGACTGGGTAGCGGGGGTATATTTT. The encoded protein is CASSDWVAGVYF.

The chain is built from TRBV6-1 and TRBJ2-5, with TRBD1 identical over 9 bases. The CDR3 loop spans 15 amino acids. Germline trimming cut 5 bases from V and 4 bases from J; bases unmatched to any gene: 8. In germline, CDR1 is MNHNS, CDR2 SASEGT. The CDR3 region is CASSSLDRGGETQYF. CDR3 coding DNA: TGTGCCAGCAGTTCTCTGGACAGGGGCGGAGAGACCCAGTACTTC.

For the CDR3, the DNA is TGTGCCAGCAGACGATACCAGGGGTCACAGCCCCAGCATTTT. Amino acid sequence: CASRRYQGSQPQHF. J is TRBJ1-5 and V is TRBV6-2 or TRBV6-3, with D perhaps matching TRBD1 (6 bases). Trimming stripped 6 bases from V and 7 bases from J, with 16 bases between. The germline V gene encodes CDR1 MNHEY and CDR2 SVGEGT. The CDR3 extends over 14 amino acids.

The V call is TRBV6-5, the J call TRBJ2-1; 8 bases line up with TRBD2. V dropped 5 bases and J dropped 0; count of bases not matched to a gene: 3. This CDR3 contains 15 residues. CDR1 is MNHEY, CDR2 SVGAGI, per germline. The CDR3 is CASSGRGASYNEQFF. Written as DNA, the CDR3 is TGTGCCAGCAGTGGGCGGGGGGCCTCCTACAATGAGCAGTTCTTC.

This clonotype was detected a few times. For the CDR3, the DNA is TGTGCCAGCAGGACAGGGCCTGGCGGGGGGGAGCTGTTTTTT. Protein: CASRTGPGGGELFF. The chain is built from TRBV6-1 and TRBJ2-2; 7 nucleotides line up with TRBD1. Unmatched junction bases numbered 9, after V lost 6 bases and J lost 8 bases. Germline loops: CDR1 MNHNS, CDR2 SASEGT. This CDR3 comprises 14 residues.

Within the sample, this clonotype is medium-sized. The CDR3 DNA sequence: TGTGCCAGTAGCGGACTAGCGCATAACACCGGGGAGCTGTTTTTT. Translated: CASSGLAHNTGELFF. The chain recombines TRBV19 with TRBJ2-2; 9 bases are shared with TRBD2. The CDR3 consists of 15 residues. Germline V gives CDR1 LNHDA, CDR2 SQIVND (reference sequence). After removal of 6 bases from V and 2 bases from J, the junction contained 4 bases not matched to a gene.

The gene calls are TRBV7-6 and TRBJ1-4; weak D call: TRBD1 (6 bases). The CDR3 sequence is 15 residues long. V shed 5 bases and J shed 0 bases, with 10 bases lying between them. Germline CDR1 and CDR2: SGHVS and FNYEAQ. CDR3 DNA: TGTGCCAGCAGCCCGGGGGGGCCAACTAATGAAAAACTGTTTTTT. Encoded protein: CASSPGGPTNEKLFF. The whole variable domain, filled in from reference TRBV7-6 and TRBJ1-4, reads GAGVSQSPRYKVTKRGQDVALRCDPISGHVSLYWYRQALGQGPEFLTYFNYEAQQDKSGLPNDRFSAERPEGSISTLTIQRTEQRDSAMYRCASSPGGPTNEKLFFGSGTQLSVL.

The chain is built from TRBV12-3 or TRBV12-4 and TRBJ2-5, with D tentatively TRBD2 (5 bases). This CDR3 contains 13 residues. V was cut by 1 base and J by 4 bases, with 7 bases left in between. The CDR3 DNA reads TGTGCCAGCAGTTTAGGCGGAGGAGAGACCCAGTACTTC. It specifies CASSLGGGETQYF.

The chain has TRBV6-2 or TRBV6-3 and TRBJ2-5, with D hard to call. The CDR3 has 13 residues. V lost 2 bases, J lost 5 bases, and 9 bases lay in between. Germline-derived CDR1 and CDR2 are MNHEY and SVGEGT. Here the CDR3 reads CASSYADWETQYF. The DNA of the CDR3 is TGTGCCAGCAGTTACGCCGACTGGGAGACCCAGTACTTC.

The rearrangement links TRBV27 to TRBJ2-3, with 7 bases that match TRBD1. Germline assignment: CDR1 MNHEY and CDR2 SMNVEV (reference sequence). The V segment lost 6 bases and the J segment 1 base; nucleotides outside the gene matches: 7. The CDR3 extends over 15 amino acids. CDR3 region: CASRTEGGRTDTQYF. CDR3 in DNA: TGTGCCAGCAGAACTGAAGGGGGCCGCACAGATACGCAGTATTTT.

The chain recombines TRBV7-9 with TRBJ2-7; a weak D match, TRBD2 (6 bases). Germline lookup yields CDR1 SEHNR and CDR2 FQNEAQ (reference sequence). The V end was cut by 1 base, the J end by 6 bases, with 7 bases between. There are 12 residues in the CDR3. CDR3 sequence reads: CASSLGGGEQYV. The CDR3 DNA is TGTGCCAGCAGCTTAGGGGGAGGCGAGCAGTACGTC.

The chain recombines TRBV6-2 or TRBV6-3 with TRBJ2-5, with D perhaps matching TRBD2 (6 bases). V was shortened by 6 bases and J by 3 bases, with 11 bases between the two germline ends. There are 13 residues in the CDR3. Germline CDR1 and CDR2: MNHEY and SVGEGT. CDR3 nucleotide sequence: TGTGCCAGCAGGAAGACGGGGGAAGAGACCCAGTACTTC. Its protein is CASRKTGEETQYF.

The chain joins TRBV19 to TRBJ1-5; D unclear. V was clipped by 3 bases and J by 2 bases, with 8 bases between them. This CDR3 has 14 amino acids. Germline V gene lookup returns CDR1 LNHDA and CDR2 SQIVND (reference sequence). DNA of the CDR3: TGTGCCAGTAGTATTGAGGAGGGCAATCAGCCCCAGCATTTT. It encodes CASSIEEGNQPQHF.

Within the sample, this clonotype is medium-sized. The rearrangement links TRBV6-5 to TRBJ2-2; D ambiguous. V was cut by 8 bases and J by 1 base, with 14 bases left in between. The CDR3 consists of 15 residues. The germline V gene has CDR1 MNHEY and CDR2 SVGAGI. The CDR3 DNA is TGTGCCAGCTGCCTTGGATTCGGGAACACCGGGGAGCTGTTTTTT. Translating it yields CASCLGFGNTGELFF.

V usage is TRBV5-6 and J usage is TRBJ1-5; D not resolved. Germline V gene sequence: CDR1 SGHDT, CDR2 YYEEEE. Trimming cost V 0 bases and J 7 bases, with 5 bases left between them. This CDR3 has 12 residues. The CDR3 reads CASSLVGQPQHF. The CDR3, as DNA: TGTGCCAGCAGCTTGGTTGGCCAGCCCCAGCATTTT.

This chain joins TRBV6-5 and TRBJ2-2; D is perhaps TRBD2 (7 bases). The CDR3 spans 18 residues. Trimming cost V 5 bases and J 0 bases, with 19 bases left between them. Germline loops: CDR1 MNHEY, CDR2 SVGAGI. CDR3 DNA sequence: TGTGCCAGCAGTCCCCAACGGGGGGCGGGGTCGAACACCGGGGAGCTGTTTTTT. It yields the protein CASSPQRGAGSNTGELFF.

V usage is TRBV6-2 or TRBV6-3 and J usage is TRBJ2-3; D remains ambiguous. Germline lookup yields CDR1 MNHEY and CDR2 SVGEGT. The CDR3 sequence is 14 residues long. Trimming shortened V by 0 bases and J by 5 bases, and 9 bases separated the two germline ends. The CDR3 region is CASSYSVAGDTQYF. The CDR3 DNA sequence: TGTGCCAGCAGTTACTCAGTAGCCGGAGATACGCAGTATTTT.

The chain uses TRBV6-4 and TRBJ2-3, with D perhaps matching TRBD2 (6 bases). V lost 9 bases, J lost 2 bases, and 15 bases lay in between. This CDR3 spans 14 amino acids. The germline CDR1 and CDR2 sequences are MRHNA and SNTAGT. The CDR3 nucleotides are TGTGCCAGGCTCCCGGGGGTACTCACAGATACGCAGTATTTT. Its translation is CARLPGVLTDTQYF.

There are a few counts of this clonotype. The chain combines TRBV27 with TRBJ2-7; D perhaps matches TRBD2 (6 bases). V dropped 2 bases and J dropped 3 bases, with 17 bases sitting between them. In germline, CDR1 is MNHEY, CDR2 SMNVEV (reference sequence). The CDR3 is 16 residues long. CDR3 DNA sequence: TGTGCCAGCAGTTTAACCCCAGGGAGGATGGTCTACGAGCAGTACTTC. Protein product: CASSLTPGRMVYEQYF.

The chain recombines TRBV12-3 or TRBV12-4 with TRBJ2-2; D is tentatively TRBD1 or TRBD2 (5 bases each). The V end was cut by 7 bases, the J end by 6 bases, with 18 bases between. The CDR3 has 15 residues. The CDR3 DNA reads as TGTGCCAGCAATCCATCTGGGGGTGCGGCCGGGGAGCTGTTTTTT. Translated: CASNPSGGAAGELFF.